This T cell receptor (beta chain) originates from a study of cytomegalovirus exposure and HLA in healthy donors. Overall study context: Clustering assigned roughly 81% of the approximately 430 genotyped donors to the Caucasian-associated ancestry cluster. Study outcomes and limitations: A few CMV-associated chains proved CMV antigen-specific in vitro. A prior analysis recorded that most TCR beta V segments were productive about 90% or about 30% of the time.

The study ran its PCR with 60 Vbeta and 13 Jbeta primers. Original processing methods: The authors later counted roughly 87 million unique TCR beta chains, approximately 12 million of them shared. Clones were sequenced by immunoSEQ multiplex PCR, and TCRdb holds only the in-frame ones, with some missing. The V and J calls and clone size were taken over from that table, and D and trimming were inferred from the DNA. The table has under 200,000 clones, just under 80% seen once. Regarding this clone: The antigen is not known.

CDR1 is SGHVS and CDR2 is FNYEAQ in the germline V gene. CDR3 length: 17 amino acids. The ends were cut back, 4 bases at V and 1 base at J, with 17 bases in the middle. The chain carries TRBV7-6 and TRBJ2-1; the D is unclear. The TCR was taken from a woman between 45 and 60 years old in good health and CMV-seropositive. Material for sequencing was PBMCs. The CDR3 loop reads CASSSVPPRSSYNEQFF. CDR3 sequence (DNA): TGTGCCAGCAGCTCCGTTCCCCCGCGGAGTTCCTACAATGAGCAGTTCTTC.